This T cell receptor beta chain is drawn from a study of blood T cell repertoires in COVID-19. Study overall: Researchers got acute and convalescent COVID-19 samples from the United States, Italy and Spain. PBMCs, B-cell-depleted T cells, or T cells provided the cDNA or gDNA that made up the material.

Per the original methods: How many nucleated cells were present was estimated from reference gene primer amplification. Only in-frame clones appear in the TCRdb table, and some are missing; sequencing was by immunoSEQ multiplex PCR. Clone size and the V and J calls come from that table; the DNA yielded D and trimming. The repertoire holds 95,000 to 150,000 clones, with about four fifths as singletons. Germline CDR1 reads SGDLS; CDR2 reads YYNGEE. V lost 2 bases and J lost 1; bases outside the gene matches: 3. The CDR3 covers 15 residues. This chain links TRBV9 with TRBJ2-5; 9 nucleotides align to TRBD1. Sequenced material: peripheral blood. The origin of this receptor is a man aged 55 to 70 with active or convalescent COVID-19. The CDR3 region has the DNA TGTGCCAGCAGCGTGGGACAGGGAATCCAAGAGACCCAGTACTTC. Translated: CASSVGQGIQETQYF. The full variable domain, its missing parts supplied by reference TRBV9 and TRBJ2-5, is DSGVTQTPKHLITATGQRVTLRCSPRSGDLSVYWYQQSLDQGLQFLIQYYNGEERAKGNILERFSAQQFPDLHSELNLSSLELGDSALYFCASSVGQGIQETQYFGPGTRLLVL.